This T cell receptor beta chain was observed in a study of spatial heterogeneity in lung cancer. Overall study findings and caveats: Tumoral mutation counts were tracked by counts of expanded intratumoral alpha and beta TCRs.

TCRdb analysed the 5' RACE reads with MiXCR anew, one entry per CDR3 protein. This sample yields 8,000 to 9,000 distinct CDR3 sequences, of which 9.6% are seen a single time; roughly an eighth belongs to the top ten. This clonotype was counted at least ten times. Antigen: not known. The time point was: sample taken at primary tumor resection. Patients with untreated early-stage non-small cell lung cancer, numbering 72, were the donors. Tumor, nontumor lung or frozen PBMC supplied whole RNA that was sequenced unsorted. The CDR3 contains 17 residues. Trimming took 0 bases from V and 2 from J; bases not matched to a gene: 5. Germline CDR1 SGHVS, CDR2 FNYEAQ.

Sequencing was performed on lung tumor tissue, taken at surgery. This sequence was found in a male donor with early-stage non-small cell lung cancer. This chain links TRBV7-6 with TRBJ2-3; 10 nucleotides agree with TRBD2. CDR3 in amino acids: CASSLAASGGNTDTQYF. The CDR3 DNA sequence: TGTGCCAGCAGCTTAGCAGCTAGCGGGGGAAACACAGATACGCAGTATTTT.